This T cell receptor (beta chain) stems from a study of PD-1 blockade in classical Hodgkin lymphoma. The CDR3 consists of 17 residues. In germline, CDR1 is GTSNPN, CDR2 SVGIG (reference sequence). V shed 4 bases, J shed 0 bases, and the junction held 7 bases outside the gene matches. This clone was seen a handful of times. Time point denoted: cycle 4 day 1 (C4D1), after 6 weeks of nivolumab. All patients relapsed after autologous stem cell transplantation, and brentuximab vedotin exposure varied. Purification of CD4+ T cells from thawed PBMCs was achieved by magnetic negative selection. Profiling relied on immunoSEQ multiplex PCR, and the TCRdb table lists in-frame clones only, not all of them. This sample has tens of thousands of clones, with about 90% found just once.

Sequenced here: CD4+ T cells from blood, sampled before the fourth cycle of nivolumab. The chain couples TRBV30 to TRBJ2-2, with 11 bases fitting TRBD2. This TCR came from a human donor with classical Hodgkin lymphoma. The CDR3: CAWTPPGLAANTGELFF. The CDR3 DNA follows: TGTGCCTGGACCCCTCCGGGACTAGCGGCGAACACCGGGGAGCTGTTTTTT. Combining the CDR3 with reference TRBV30 and TRBJ2-2 gives the whole variable domain SQTIHQWPATLVQPVGSPLSLECTVEGTSNPNLYWYRQAAGRGLQLLFYSVGIGQISSEVPQNLSASRPQDRQFILSSKKLLLSDSGFYLCAWTPPGLAANTGELFFGEGSRLTVL.